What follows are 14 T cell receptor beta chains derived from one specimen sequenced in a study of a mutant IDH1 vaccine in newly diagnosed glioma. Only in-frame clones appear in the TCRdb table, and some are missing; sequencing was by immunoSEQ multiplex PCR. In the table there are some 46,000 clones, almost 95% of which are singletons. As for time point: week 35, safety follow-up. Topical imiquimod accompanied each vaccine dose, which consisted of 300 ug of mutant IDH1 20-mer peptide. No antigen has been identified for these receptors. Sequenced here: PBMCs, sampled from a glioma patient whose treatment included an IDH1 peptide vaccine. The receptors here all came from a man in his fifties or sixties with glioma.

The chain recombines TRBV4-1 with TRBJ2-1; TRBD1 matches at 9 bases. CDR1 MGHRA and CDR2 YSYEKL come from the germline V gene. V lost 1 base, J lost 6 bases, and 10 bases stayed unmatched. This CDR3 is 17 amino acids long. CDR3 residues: CASSQVGGQGIRNEQFF. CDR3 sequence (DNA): TGCGCCAGCAGCCAAGTTGGCGGACAGGGGATTCGCAATGAGCAGTTCTTC.

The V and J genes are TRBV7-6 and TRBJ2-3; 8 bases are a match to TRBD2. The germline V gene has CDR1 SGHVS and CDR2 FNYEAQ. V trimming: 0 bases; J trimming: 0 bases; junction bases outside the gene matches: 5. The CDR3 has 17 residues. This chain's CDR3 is CASSLAPRGGSTDTQYF. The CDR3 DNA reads TGTGCCAGCAGCTTAGCCCCACGGGGGGGGAGCACAGATACGCAGTATTTT.

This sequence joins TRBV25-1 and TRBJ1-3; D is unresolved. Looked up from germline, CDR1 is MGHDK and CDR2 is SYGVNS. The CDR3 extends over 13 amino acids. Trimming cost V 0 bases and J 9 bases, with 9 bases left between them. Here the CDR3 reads CASSEYAGGTIYF. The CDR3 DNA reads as TGTGCCAGCAGTGAATATGCCGGAGGCACCATATATTTT.

CDR3 sequence reads: CASSDSTRGDYNEQFF. The CDR3 region has the DNA TGTGCCAGCAGTGACTCAACTAGGGGGGATTACAATGAGCAGTTCTTC. The J gene is TRBJ2-1, the V gene TRBV6-4, with D perhaps TRBD1 or TRBD2 (6 bases each). V lost 0 bases and J lost 4, with 13 bases in between. CDR1 MRHNA and CDR2 SNTAGT come from the germline V gene. The CDR3 length is 16 residues.

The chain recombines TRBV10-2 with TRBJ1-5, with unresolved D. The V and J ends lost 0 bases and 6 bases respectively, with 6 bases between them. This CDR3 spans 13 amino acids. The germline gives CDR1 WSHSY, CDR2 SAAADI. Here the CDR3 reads CASSESRVQPQHF. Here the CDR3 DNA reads TGCGCCAGCAGTGAGTCGAGGGTTCAGCCCCAGCATTTT.

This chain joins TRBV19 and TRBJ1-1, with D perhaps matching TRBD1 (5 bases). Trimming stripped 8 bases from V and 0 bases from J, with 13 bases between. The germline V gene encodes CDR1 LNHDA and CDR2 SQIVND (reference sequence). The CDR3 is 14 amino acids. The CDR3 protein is CASVLQGLNTEAFF. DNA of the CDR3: TGTGCCAGTGTTCTGCAGGGCTTGAACACTGAAGCTTTCTTT.

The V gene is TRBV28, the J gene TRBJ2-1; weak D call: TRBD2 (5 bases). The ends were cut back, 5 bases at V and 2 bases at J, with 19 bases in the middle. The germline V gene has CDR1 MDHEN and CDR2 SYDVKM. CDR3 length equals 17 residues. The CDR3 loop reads CASSLSWAGSPYNEQFF. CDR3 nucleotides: TGTGCCAGCAGTCTGAGCTGGGCGGGTTCCCCCTACAATGAGCAGTTCTTC.

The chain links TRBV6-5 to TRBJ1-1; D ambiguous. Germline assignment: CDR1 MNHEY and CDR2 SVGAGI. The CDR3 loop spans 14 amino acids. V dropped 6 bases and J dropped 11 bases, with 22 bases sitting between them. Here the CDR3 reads CASSHELSPGEAFF. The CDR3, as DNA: TGTGCCAGCAGCCACGAGTTGTCCCCCGGAGAGGCTTTCTTT.

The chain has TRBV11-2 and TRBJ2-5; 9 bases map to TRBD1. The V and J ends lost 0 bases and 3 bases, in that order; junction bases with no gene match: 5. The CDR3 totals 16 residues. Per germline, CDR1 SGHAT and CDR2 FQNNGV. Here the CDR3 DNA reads TGTGCCAGCAGCTTAGATTGGGGACAGGGCAAAGAGACCCAGTACTTC. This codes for CASSLDWGQGKETQYF.

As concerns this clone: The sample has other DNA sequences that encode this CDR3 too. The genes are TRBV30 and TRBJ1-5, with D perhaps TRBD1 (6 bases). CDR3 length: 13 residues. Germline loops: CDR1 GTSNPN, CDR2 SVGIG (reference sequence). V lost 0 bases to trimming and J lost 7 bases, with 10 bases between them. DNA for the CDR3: TGTGCCTGGAGTGTACAGGGAAACCAGCCCCAGCATTTT. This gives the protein CAWSVQGNQPQHF. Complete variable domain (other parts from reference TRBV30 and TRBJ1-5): SQTIHQWPATLVQPVGSPLSLECTVEGTSNPNLYWYRQAAGRGLQLLFYSVGIGQISSEVPQNLSASRPQDRQFILSSKKLLLSDSGFYLCAWSVQGNQPQHFGDGTRLSIL.

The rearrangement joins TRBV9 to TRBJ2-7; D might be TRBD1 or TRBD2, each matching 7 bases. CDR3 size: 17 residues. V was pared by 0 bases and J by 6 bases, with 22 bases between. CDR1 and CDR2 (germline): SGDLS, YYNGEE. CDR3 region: CASSVGLGGDRVTEQYF. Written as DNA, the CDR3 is TGTGCCAGCAGCGTAGGCTTGGGAGGGGACAGAGTCACCGAGCAGTACTTC.

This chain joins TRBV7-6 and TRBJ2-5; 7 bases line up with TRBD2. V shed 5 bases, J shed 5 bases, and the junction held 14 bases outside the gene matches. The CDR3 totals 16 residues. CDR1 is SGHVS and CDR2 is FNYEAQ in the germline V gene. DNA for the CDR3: TGTGCCAGCAGCCGATATACGCCCAAAGCGGGGGAGACCCAGTACTTC. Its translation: CASSRYTPKAGETQYF. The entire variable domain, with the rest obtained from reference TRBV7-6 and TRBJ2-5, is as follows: GAGVSQSPRYKVTKRGQDVALRCDPISGHVSLYWYRQALGQGPEFLTYFNYEAQQDKSGLPNDRFSAERPEGSISTLTIQRTEQRDSAMYRCASSRYTPKAGETQYFGPGTRLLVL.

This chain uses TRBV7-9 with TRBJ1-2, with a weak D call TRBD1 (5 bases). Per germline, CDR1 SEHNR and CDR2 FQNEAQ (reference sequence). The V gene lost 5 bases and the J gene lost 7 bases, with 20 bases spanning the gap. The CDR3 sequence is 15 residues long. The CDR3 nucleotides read TGTGCCAGCAGCGCCCAGGGCCAGGTTAGGCTTGGCTACACCTTC. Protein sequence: CASSAQGQVRLGYTF.

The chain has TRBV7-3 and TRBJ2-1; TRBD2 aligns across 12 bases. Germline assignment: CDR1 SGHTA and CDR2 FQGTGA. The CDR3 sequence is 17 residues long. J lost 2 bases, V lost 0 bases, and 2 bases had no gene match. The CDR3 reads CASSLTPSGGAYNEQFF. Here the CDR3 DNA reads TGTGCCAGCAGCTTAACCCCTAGCGGGGGGGCCTACAATGAGCAGTTCTTC.